This T cell receptor beta chain was recovered during a study of cytomegalovirus exposure and HLA in healthy donors. Findings and caveats of the study: At a 0.05 false discovery rate, a later analysis found approximately 15,000 TCR beta sequences to be associated with HLA alleles.

On this clone itself: What it recognizes is unknown.

Those who donated were healthy bone marrow donors. PCR used 60 Vbeta primers and 13 Jbeta primers. Generated by immunoSEQ multiplex PCR, the TCRdb table keeps only in-frame clones and is missing some. The table records fewer than 250,000 clones, approximately 79% of them present only once. The CDR3 is 15 residues long. With 5 bases clipped from V and 1 base from J, the junction kept 4 bases outside the gene matches. Germline lookup yields CDR1 PRHDT and CDR2 FYEKMQ (reference sequence). The sequenced sample consisted of PBMCs. This sequence was found in a male donor in good health and CMV-seronegative. The gene calls are TRBV13 and TRBJ2-3, with 9 bases aligning to TRBD2. CDR3 DNA sequence: TGTGCCAGCAGCCTGAGGACTAGCGGCACAGATACGCAGTATTTT. Translated: CASSLRTSGTDTQYF.